What follows are 15 T cell receptor beta chains derived from one specimen sequenced in a study of T cells in Graves' hyperthyroidism and ophthalmopathy. The TCR beta CDR3 regions underwent amplification using RNA transcripts as the source. The HTBI primer set was used in a first-round RT-PCR of the TCR CDR3. Using its own MiXCR run on the multiplex PCR reads, TCRdb lists one record per CDR3 protein. Among about 380,000 distinct CDR3 sequences, 13% were seen once, and the ten largest hold less than 25%. Sequencing was performed on blood. The source is a man aged 25-45 years with Graves' hyperthyroidism that later progressed to Graves' ophthalmopathy.

The chain carries TRBV27 and TRBJ2-1; 8 positions match TRBD2. V shed 4 bases and J 12 bases; nucleotides not matched to a gene: 17. The CDR3 is made up of 16 amino acids. Germline loops: CDR1 MNHEY, CDR2 SMNVEV (reference sequence). As DNA, the CDR3 is TGTGCCAGCAGTTCCCAAACCGGACTAGCAACAATGGGGCAGTTCTTC. Encoded protein: CASSSQTGLATMGQFF.

The chain recombines TRBV24-1 with TRBJ1-1; D gene unclear. Germline CDR1 and CDR2: KGHDR and SFDVKD. This CDR3 is 12 amino acids long. With 1 base removed from V and 6 bases from J, the gap between germline ends came to 5 bases. Written as DNA, the CDR3 is TGTGCCACCAGTGATTTTACAGCTGAAGCTTTCTTT. Translation gives CATSDFTAEAFF.

The chain carries TRBV11-2 and TRBJ1-2; 9 nucleotides match TRBD1. J lost 14 bases, V lost 3 bases, and 10 bases had no gene match. Germline-derived CDR1 and CDR2 are SGHAT and FQNNGV. This CDR3 contains 13 residues. The CDR3 protein is CASSFKQGAQTTF. The CDR3 DNA reads TGTGCCAGCAGCTTTAAACAGGGGGCGCAGACAACCTTC.

The table lists this clonotype with a few counts. The chain couples TRBV20-1 to TRBJ2-3; D assignment may be TRBD1 or TRBD2 (7 bases each). This CDR3 has 17 residues. Trimming took off 0 bases at V and 1 base at J, with 17 bases between the two ends. Germline V gives CDR1 DFQATT, CDR2 SNEGSKA (reference sequence). The CDR3 DNA reads TGCAGTGCTAGAGACCCAGGGGGGGGGATGGGCACAGATACGCAGTATTTT. It specifies CSARDPGGGMGTDTQYF.

At least ten counts were recorded for this clonotype. This chain links TRBV5-1 with TRBJ1-3; D is unclear. Germline V gene lookup returns CDR1 SGHRS and CDR2 YFSETQ. V lost 0 bases to trimming and J lost 0 bases, with 10 bases between them. The CDR3 is 16 residues long. The DNA for the CDR3 is TGCGCCAGCAGCTTGGGCCCAGCGGCCTCTGGAAACACCATATATTTT. It specifies CASSLGPAASGNTIYF.

Regarding this clonotype: Without the conserved terminal phenylalanine or tryptophan, this CDR3 likely stems from a read error. The V and J genes are TRBV7-9 and TRBJ2-7; 9 nucleotides match TRBD1. There are 14 residues in the CDR3. The germline gives CDR1 SEHNR, CDR2 FQNEAQ (reference sequence). J was trimmed by 4 bases and V by 4 bases; bases with no gene match: 5. The CDR3 nucleotides read TGTGCCAGCAGCTCGGGACAGGGTAATTACGAGCAGTACTTA. The encoded protein is CASSSGQGNYEQYL.

V is TRBV2 and J is TRBJ1-5; D ambiguous. This CDR3 is built from 11 residues. The germline gives CDR1 SNHLY, CDR2 FYNNEI. V was trimmed by 8 bases and J by 2 bases, leaving 4 bases between them. The DNA of the CDR3 is TGTGCCAGCGGGGGCAATCAGCCCCAGCATTTT. Translation: CASGGNQPQHF. The variable domain in full, with the rest retrieved from reference TRBV2 and TRBJ1-5, is EPEVTQTPSHQVTQMGQEVILRCVPISNHLYFYWYRQILGQKVEFLVSFYNNEISEKSEIFDDQFSVERPDGSNFTLKIRSTKLEDSAMYFCASGGNQPQHFGDGTRLSIL.

Concerning this clonotype itself: This may stem from a read error, because a much larger clone lies one nucleotide away. V gene TRBV6-1 combines with J gene TRBJ1-1, with D perhaps TRBD1 (5 bases). The CDR3 has 13 amino acids. The germline V gene encodes CDR1 MNHNS and CDR2 SASEGT. Trimming left V 6 bases short and J 1 base short, with 9 bases between. CDR3 DNA sequence: TGTGCCAGCAGATCAGGACAGAACACTGAAGCTTTCTTT. Its protein product is CASRSGQNTEAFF.

This clonotype has at least ten counts. The chain recombines TRBV30 with TRBJ2-7; D is perhaps TRBD2 (6 bases). This CDR3 is built from 11 residues. Germline CDR1 GTSNPN, CDR2 SVGIG (reference sequence). Trimming took 7 bases from V and 7 from J, leaving 14 bases between them. The CDR3 region has the DNA TGTGCCTCTGGACGGGGGATTGAGCAGTACTTC. Translation: CASGRGIEQYF.

The sample holds many counts of this clonotype. The chain employs TRBV28 and TRBJ2-4; D call uncertain. V was cut by 3 bases and J by 0 bases, with 9 bases left in between. CDR1 is MDHEN and CDR2 is SYDVKM in the germline V gene. The CDR3 is made up of 15 amino acids. This chain's CDR3 is CASSFNYGAKNIQYF. The CDR3 DNA follows: TGTGCCAGCAGTTTTAACTACGGAGCCAAAAACATTCAGTACTTC.

The chain recombines TRBV18 with TRBJ2-6; D not certain. The CDR3 length is 18 residues. Germline lookup yields CDR1 KGHSH and CDR2 LQKENI. Trimming pared 3 bases from V and 0 bases from J, leaving 15 bases between. The CDR3 coding sequence is TGTGCCAGCTCACCGCTGTACCGGCAGGCCTCTGGGGCCAACGTCCTGACTTTC. Amino acids: CASSPLYRQASGANVLTF.

V gene TRBV5-1 combines with J gene TRBJ1-2; TRBD1 is a possible D gene (6 bases). The CDR3 is made up of 16 amino acids. Between the trimmed V and J ends, which lost 0 bases and 4 bases, there was a span of 16 bases. CDR1 SGHRS and CDR2 YFSETQ come from the germline V gene. The CDR3 region is CASSLEQQGPLYGYTF. The CDR3 coding sequence is TGCGCCAGCAGCTTGGAACAACAGGGCCCGCTCTATGGCTACACCTTC.

The sample holds many counts of this clonotype. The chain joins TRBV7-3 to TRBJ2-1; 7 bases agree with TRBD2. The CDR3 covers 14 residues. V shed 5 bases, J shed 3 bases, and the junction held 4 bases outside the gene matches. From germline, CDR1 is SGHTA and CDR2 FQGTGA. CDR3 protein: CASSPGLNYNEQFF. The CDR3 region has the DNA TGTGCCAGCAGCCCGGGACTAAACTACAATGAGCAGTTCTTC.

This chain links TRBV5-1 with TRBJ2-7; no firm D call. Germline CDR1 SGHRS, CDR2 YFSETQ. The ends were cut back, 7 bases at V and 0 bases at J, with 11 bases in the middle. The length of the CDR3 is 13 residues. CDR3 sequence reads: CASARTVSYEQYF. The CDR3 DNA reads TGCGCCAGCGCCCGGACGGTCTCCTACGAGCAGTACTTC.

V and J are TRBV4-1 and TRBJ2-3, with 8 bases identical to TRBD2. Germline CDR1 reads MGHRA; CDR2 reads YSYEKL. CDR3 length: 17 amino acids. J lost 3 bases, V lost 0 bases, and 8 bases had no gene match. In DNA, the CDR3 is TGCGCCAGCAGCCAAGATCGGGGGGGCCGGGGTACAGATACGCAGTATTTT. This codes for CASSQDRGGRGTDTQYF.